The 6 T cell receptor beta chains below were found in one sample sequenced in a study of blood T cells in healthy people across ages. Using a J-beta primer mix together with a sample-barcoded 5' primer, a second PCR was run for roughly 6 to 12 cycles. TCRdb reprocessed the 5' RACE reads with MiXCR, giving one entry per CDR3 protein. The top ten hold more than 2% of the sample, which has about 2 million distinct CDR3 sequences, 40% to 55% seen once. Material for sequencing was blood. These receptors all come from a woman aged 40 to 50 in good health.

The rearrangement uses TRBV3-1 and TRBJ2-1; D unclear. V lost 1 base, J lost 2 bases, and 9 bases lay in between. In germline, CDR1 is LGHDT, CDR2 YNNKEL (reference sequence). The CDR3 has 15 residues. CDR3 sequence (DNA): TGTGCCAGCAGCCAAGCCGCTTTACCCTACAATGAGCAGTTCTTC. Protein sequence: CASSQAALPYNEQFF.

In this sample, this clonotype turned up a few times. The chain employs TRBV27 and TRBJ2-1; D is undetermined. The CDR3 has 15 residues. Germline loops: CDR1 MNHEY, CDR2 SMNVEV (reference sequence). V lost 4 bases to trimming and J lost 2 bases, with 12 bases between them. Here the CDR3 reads CASSSPAGPYNEQFF. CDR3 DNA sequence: TGTGCCAGCAGTTCCCCCGCAGGTCCCTACAATGAGCAGTTCTTC.

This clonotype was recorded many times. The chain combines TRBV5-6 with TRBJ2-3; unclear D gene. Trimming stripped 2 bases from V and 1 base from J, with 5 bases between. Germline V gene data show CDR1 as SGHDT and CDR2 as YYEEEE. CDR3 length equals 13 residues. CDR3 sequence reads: CASSFGRTDTQYF. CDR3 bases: TGTGCCAGCAGCTTTGGTCGCACAGATACGCAGTATTTT.

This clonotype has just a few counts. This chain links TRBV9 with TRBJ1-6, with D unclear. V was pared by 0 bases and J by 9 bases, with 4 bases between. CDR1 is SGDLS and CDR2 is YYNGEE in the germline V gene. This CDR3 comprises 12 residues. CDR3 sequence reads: CASSVGSSPLHF. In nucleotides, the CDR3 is TGTGCCAGCAGCGTAGGAAGTTCACCCCTCCACTTT.

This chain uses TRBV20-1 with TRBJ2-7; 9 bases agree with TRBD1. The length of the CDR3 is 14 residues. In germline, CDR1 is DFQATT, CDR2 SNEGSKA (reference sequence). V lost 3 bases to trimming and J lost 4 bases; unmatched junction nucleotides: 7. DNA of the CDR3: TGCAGTGCTAGTCAGACAGGGGGTAGGTACGAGCAGTACTTC. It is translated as CSASQTGGRYEQYF.

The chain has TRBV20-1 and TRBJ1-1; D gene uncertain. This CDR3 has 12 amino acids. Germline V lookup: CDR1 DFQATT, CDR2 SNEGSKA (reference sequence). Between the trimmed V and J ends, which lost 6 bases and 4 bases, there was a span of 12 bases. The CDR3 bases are TGCAGTGCAGACCGATCGGGCACTGAAGCTTTCTTT. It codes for CSADRSGTEAFF.